The rows below give T cell receptor beta chains drawn from one sample of a study of blood T cells in healthy people across ages. TCRdb itself ran the 5' RACE reads through MiXCR, one entry per CDR3 protein. In the table there are 2 million or so distinct CDR3 sequences, roughly 50% of which are singletons. Sequencing was done on a sample of blood. Every receptor here comes from a woman aged 40-49 years in good health. CDR3s include the opening cysteine and the closing phenylalanine or tryptophan. The D gene is left open where the match is weak. Clone sizes are given selectively: once, few, many, or a class where the clone is expanded.

J	D	size	V	CDR3	DNA
TRBJ1-1	TRBD1	.	TRBV9	CASSGRTGANTEAFF	TGTGCCAGCAGCGGACGGACAGGGGCGAACACTGAAGCTTTCTTT
TRBJ2-3	.	.	TRBV14	CASSQGSVLDTQYF	TGTGCCAGCAGCCAGGGTTCGGTGTTAGATACGCAGTATTTT
TRBJ2-3	TRBD2	.	TRBV4-3	CASSLLTGGLGDTQYF	TGCGCCAGCAGCCTGCTTACGGGGGGGCTCGGCGATACGCAGTATTTT
TRBJ2-6	.	.	TRBV13	CASSLRGAAGANVLTF	TGTGCCAGCAGCTTACGCGGGGCGGCCGGGGCCAACGTCCTGACTTTC
TRBJ2-7	.	many	TRBV4-1	CASSQETDYEQYF	TGCGCCAGCAGCCAGGAGACGGACTACGAGCAGTACTTC
TRBJ1-5	TRBD1	few	TRBV28	CASSSPQGAHNQPQHF	TGTGCCAGCAGTTCACCCCAGGGGGCCCACAATCAGCCCCAGCATTTT
TRBJ2-3	.	.	TRBV28	CVSVGDLAAQYF	TGTGTCAGCGTCGGGGACCTCGCCGCGCAGTATTTT
TRBJ1-2	.	few	TRBV7-2	CASSSYIETDGYTF	TGTGCCAGCAGCTCTTACATAGAAACCGATGGCTACACCTTC
TRBJ1-1	TRBD1	.	TRBV12-3/TRBV12-4	CASSLADRTNTEAFF	TGTGCCAGCAGTTTAGCGGACAGGACTAACACTGAAGCTTTCTTT
TRBJ2-6	TRBD1	few	TRBV7-3	CASSLRQGSSGANVLTF	TGTGCCAGCAGCTTACGACAGGGAAGCTCTGGGGCCAACGTCCTGACTTTC
TRBJ2-5	.	.	TRBV20-1	CSAGRPGQGGKTQYF	TGCAGTGCTGGAAGACCCGGGCAGGGGGGAAAGACCCAGTACTTC
TRBJ2-7	.	many	TRBV12-3/TRBV12-4	CASSRLTVDSEQYF	TGTGCCAGCAGCCGCCTTACCGTTGATTCCGAGCAGTACTTC
TRBJ2-7	TRBD1	few	TRBV6-2/TRBV6-3	CASSYSMGDRSSYEQYF	TGTGCCAGCAGTTATTCGATGGGGGACAGAAGCTCCTACGAGCAGTACTTC
TRBJ2-1	.	.	TRBV7-9	CASSFGLTYNEQFF	TGTGCCAGCAGCTTCGGACTCACCTACAATGAGCAGTTCTTC
TRBJ1-2	.	.	TRBV6-2/TRBV6-3	CASSYSAGAAYGYTF	TGTGCCAGCAGTTACTCGGCGGGAGCTGCCTATGGCTACACCTTC
TRBJ2-6	.	few	TRBV20-1	CSASESYSGANVLTF	TGCAGTGCGTCAGAATCCTACTCTGGGGCCAACGTCCTGACTTTC
TRBJ2-3	.	.	TRBV7-2	CASTLGGNTQYF	TGTGCCAGCACCTTAGGGGGGAATACGCAGTATTTT
TRBJ1-4	.	.	TRBV29-1	CSGSDGQRNEKLFF	TGCAGCGGTTCCGATGGACAGCGAAATGAAAAACTGTTTTTT
TRBJ2-1	TRBD1	few	TRBV5-8	CASRPGQGANNEQFF	TGTGCCAGCAGACCGGGACAGGGGGCAAACAATGAGCAGTTCTTC
TRBJ1-2	TRBD1	.	TRBV7-9	CASSLADRADGYTF	TGTGCCAGCAGCTTAGCAGACAGGGCGGATGGCTACACCTTC
TRBJ2-5	.	few	TRBV20-1	CSARDVRQETQYF	TGCAGTGCTAGAGACGTCAGACAAGAGACCCAGTACTTC
TRBJ2-2	.	few	TRBV6-2/TRBV6-3	CASTKTGVTGELFF	TGTGCCAGCACCAAGACAGGAGTCACCGGGGAGCTGTTTTTT
TRBJ2-3	.	few	TRBV9	CASSGMGLSTDTQYF	TGTGCCAGCAGCGGGATGGGACTCTCCACAGATACGCAGTATTTT
TRBJ2-7	TRBD2	.	TRBV7-6	CASSPRLAGGEQYF	TGTGCCAGCAGCCCCCGACTAGCGGGGGGCGAGCAGTACTTC
TRBJ1-1	TRBD1	.	TRBV20-1	CSAAGQRDTEAFF	TGCAGTGCTGCGGGACAGAGGGACACTGAAGCTTTCTTT
TRBJ1-1	.	.	TRBV29-1	CSVDLGGNTEAFF	TGCAGCGTTGACCTAGGGGGAAACACTGAAGCTTTCTTT
TRBJ2-3	.	.	TRBV20-1	CSASLSTDTQYF	TGCAGTGCTAGTCTAAGCACAGATACGCAGTATTTT
TRBJ2-4	TRBD1	.	TRBV5-1	CASSLNRGQGVPGNIQYF	TGCGCCAGCAGCTTGAATCGGGGACAGGGCGTCCCCGGGAACATTCAGTACTTC
TRBJ2-5	.	.	TRBV6-5	CASTFAGAVSVQYF	TGTGCCAGCACCTTTGCGGGGGCGGTTTCCGTGCAGTACTTC
TRBJ2-6	.	.	TRBV10-2	CASSGDGGGANVLTF	TGCGCCAGCAGTGGGGACGGAGGGGGGGCCAACGTCCTGACTTTC
TRBJ1-6	.	few	TRBV4-3	CASSQDPPGKYNSPLHF	TGCGCCAGCAGCCAAGATCCTCCGGGGAAATATAATTCACCCCTCCACTTT
TRBJ2-7	.	.	TRBV7-2	CASSFTGPVYEQYF	TGTGCCAGCAGCTTTACGGGACCTGTCTACGAGCAGTACTTC
TRBJ1-5	.	few	TRBV12-3/TRBV12-4	CASSLVGGDQPQHF	TGTGCCAGCAGTTTAGTGGGGGGAGACCAGCCCCAGCATTTT
TRBJ2-6	.	.	TRBV25-1	CASRVDAGANVLTF	TGTGCCAGCCGTGTCGATGCTGGGGCCAACGTCCTGACTTTC
TRBJ1-1	.	.	TRBV27	CASGYPPGVTEAFF	TGTGCCAGCGGGTACCCACCAGGGGTTACTGAAGCTTTCTTT
TRBJ2-7	.	few	TRBV6-2/TRBV6-3	CASSSWTASYEQYF	TGTGCCAGCAGTTCCTGGACAGCTTCCTACGAGCAGTACTTC
TRBJ2-5	.	.	TRBV11-2	CASSLDLYRQLQETQYF	TGTGCCAGCAGCTTAGACCTCTATCGACAGCTGCAAGAGACCCAGTACTTC
TRBJ2-1	TRBD1	.	TRBV6-5	CASSPSGTGVGSFF	TGTGCCAGCAGTCCCTCCGGGACAGGGGTTGGATCGTTCTTC
TRBJ1-5	.	.	TRBV24-1	CATSDRAGNQPQHF	TGTGCCACCTCCGACCGAGCCGGGAATCAGCCCCAGCATTTT
TRBJ2-5	TRBD1	few	TRBV5-1	CASSLGGTGVETQYF	TGCGCCAGCAGCTTGGGGGGGACAGGCGTAGAGACCCAGTACTTC
TRBJ2-2	TRBD1	.	TRBV5-1	CASSFRGGAGTGELFF	TGCGCCAGCAGCTTCAGAGGGGGCGCCGGCACCGGGGAGCTGTTTTTT
TRBJ2-5	TRBD1	.	TRBV27	CASRSPRTGAQETQYF	TGTGCCAGCAGAAGCCCCCGGACAGGGGCTCAAGAGACCCAGTACTTC
TRBJ2-7	TRBD1	.	TRBV5-6	CASSLTGSDDEQYF	TGTGCCAGCAGCCTGACAGGGAGCGACGACGAGCAGTACTTC
TRBJ1-2	.	.	TRBV20-1	CSAPLFRSYGYTF	TGCAGTGCACCCCTTTTTAGGTCCTATGGCTACACCTTC
TRBJ1-5	.	few	TRBV4-2	CASSQETGMNGLYNQPQHF	TGTGCCAGCAGCCAAGAAACAGGGATGAATGGGTTGTATAATCAGCCCCAGCATTTT
TRBJ2-3	.	.	TRBV12-1	CASSLALSRPSTDTQYF	TGTGCCAGCAGCTTGGCCCTTTCTAGGCCTAGCACAGATACGCAGTATTTT
TRBJ1-2	TRBD1	once	TRBV5-1	CASSTGQMDLRGYTF	TGCGCCAGCAGCACGGGACAGATGGACCTTCGGGGCTACACCTTC